The T cell receptor beta chain under discussion was sequenced for a study of blood T cell repertoires in COVID-19. Looking at the study overall: Samples came from the United States, Italy and Spain, spanning acute and convalescent COVID-19. Sources were T cells, B-cell-depleted T cells, or PBMCs; the material itself was cDNA or gDNA.

The CDR3 covers 11 residues. V lost 8 bases to trimming and J lost 11 bases, with 18 bases between them. Germline assignment: CDR1 GTSNPN and CDR2 SVGIG (reference sequence). This clone was seen more than once but under ten times. The data were produced by immunoSEQ multiplex PCR, yet TCRdb's version contains in-frame clones alone and is incomplete. The sample carries roughly 330,000 clones, around 88% recorded once. Specimen: peripheral blood. The chain couples TRBV30 to TRBJ1-2; no clear D. This TCR was sampled from a woman in her 50s with acute or convalescent COVID-19. CDR3 in amino acids: CARGRRRRYTF. In DNA form, the CDR3 reads TGTGCCCGAGGGCGTAGGAGAAGGTACACCTTC.